These T cell receptor beta chains were read from a single sample in a study of blood T cell repertoires in COVID-19. The table came from immunoSEQ multiplex PCR; TCRdb's copy has only in-frame clones and leaves some out. This table has about 67,000 clones, roughly nine tenths appearing once. The material sequenced was peripheral blood. The receptor set was obtained from a man between 45 and 60 years old with active COVID-19. CDR3s include the opening cysteine and the closing phenylalanine or tryptophan. Each record gives: V gene, clone size, D gene, J gene, CDR3 DNA, CDR3 protein. D genes are given only for firm matches. Not all rows give a size; the values are once, few, many and, for expanded clones, a class.

>TRBV15|.|.|TRBJ2-2
TGTGCCACCAGCAGCCGAGGTGCCGGGGAGCTGTTTTTT
CATSSRGAGELFF
>TRBV6-2/TRBV6-3|once|.|TRBJ1-2
TGTGCCAGCAGTGCCCTGCAGGGTGACTATGGCTACACCTTC
CASSALQGDYGYTF
>TRBV19|.|.|TRBJ1-2
TGTGCCAGTAGGACAGCCAACTATGGCTACACCTTC
CASRTANYGYTF
>TRBV19|.|TRBD2|TRBJ2-7
TGTGCCAGTAGTATAGAAAGCGGGGGGGCTAAATACGAGCAGTACTTC
CASSIESGGAKYEQYF
>TRBV12-3/TRBV12-4|.|TRBD2|TRBJ2-7
TGTGCCAGCAGTCAGGGACTAGCGAGGGAGCAGTACTTC
CASSQGLAREQYF
>TRBV6-4|.|.|TRBJ1-5
TGTGCCAGCAGTGTAGAAAGGGAGGTCGCCCCGGATCAGCCCCAGCATTTT
CASSVEREVAPDQPQHF
>TRBV2|.|.|TRBJ2-2
TGTGCCAGCAGTGACAGGGTCGGACGGACCGGGGAGCTGTTTTTT
CASSDRVGRTGELFF
>TRBV27|.|TRBD1|TRBJ2-2
TGTGCCAGCACCCGGGACAGGGGGTCCGGGGAGCTGTTTTTT
CASTRDRGSGELFF
>TRBV21-1|.|.|TRBJ2-5
TGTGCCAGCAGCAAAGCGATGCCTAGCGGGGGCCAAGAGACCCAGTACTTC
CASSKAMPSGGQETQYF
>TRBV27|.|.|TRBJ1-6
TGTGCCAGCAGCTACAGGGAGTCCTCTTCACCCCTCCACTTT
CASSYRESSSPLHF
>TRBV9|.|.|TRBJ2-7
TGTGCCAGCAGCCCGATCGGGAGATTCTACGAGCAGTACTTC
CASSPIGRFYEQYF
>TRBV4-3|.|.|TRBJ1-1
TGCGCCAGCAGCCATGGGGGGAGAAACACTGAAGCTTTCTTT
CASSHGGRNTEAFF
>TRBV5-6|.|TRBD1|TRBJ2-7
TGTGCCAGCAGCCGACAGGGCTCGGGGTACGAGCAGTACTTC
CASSRQGSGYEQYF
>TRBV7-2|.|TRBD1|TRBJ1-2
TGTGCCAGCAGCACTCGGACAGGGTTAAACTATGGCTACACCTTC
CASSTRTGLNYGYTF
>TRBV7-8|.|TRBD1|TRBJ1-2
TGTGCCAGCAGCCCAAGAGGGACAGGGGGCGTCTCTGGCTACACCTTC
CASSPRGTGGVSGYTF
>TRBV7-2|.|TRBD2|TRBJ2-1
TGTGCCAGCAGCCCTAGCGGGAGAACGAGGAATGAGCAGTTCTTC
CASSPSGRTRNEQFF
>TRBV27|once|TRBD2|TRBJ2-7
TGTGCCAGCAGCCGCACTAGCGGGACTTCCTACGAGCAGTACTTC
CASSRTSGTSYEQYF
>TRBV7-2|.|TRBD1|TRBJ2-3
TGTGCCAGCAGCGCCGGGACAGGCGGCACAGATACGCAGTATTTT
CASSAGTGGTDTQYF
>TRBV5-1|once|TRBD1|TRBJ2-2
TGCGCCAGCAGCATAACAGGGGGCACCGGGGAGCTGTTTTTT
CASSITGGTGELFF
>TRBV27|.|.|TRBJ2-3
TGTGCCAGCAGTTTAATCCCGAGCACAGATACGCAGTATTTT
CASSLIPSTDTQYF
>TRBV7-2|once|TRBD1|TRBJ1-4
TGTGCCAGCAGCAGACAGGGGGCGATTGAAAAACTGTTTTTT
CASSRQGAIEKLFF
>TRBV25-1|.|.|TRBJ2-2
TGTGCCAGCAGTGGCAGGGGACATGTCGGGGAGCTGTTTTTT
CASSGRGHVGELFF